These 20 T cell receptor beta chains came from one sample sequenced in a study of T cells after yellow fever vaccination. TCRdb re-called the 5' RACE reads with MiXCR, one entry per CDR3 protein. The sample comprises more than 350,000 distinct CDR3 sequences, approximately 10% of which are singletons, and 18% rests with the top ten. The sequencing used PBMCs, collected on the day of the first yellow fever vaccination. The receptors here all came from a man between 18 and 35 years old who received the YFV17D yellow fever vaccine.

Many counts were recorded for this clonotype. Its ends do not fully match the called genes, so a read error is possible. The chain is built from TRBV12-3 or TRBV12-4 and TRBJ2-1; D ambiguous. The CDR3 spans 12 residues. DNA for the CDR3: TGCGCCAGCAGCTTGGCAGGCAATGAGCAGTTCTTC. Its translation is CASSLAGNEQFF.

The chain is built from TRBV5-1 and TRBJ2-2; D might be TRBD1 (6 bases). This CDR3 spans 17 amino acids. V was cut by 3 bases and J by 4 bases, with 19 bases left in between. Germline-derived CDR1 and CDR2 are SGHRS and YFSETQ. The CDR3 reads CASSSLFRGPPTGELFF. The CDR3 DNA sequence: TGCGCCAGCAGCTCGCTCTTCAGGGGCCCCCCCACCGGGGAGCTGTTTTTT.

A few counts support this clonotype. The chain couples TRBV6-2 or TRBV6-3 to TRBJ2-2; D uncertain. The CDR3 spans 14 residues. The germline V gene has CDR1 MNHEY and CDR2 SVGEGT. Between the trimmed V and J ends, which lost 7 bases and 7 bases, there was a span of 16 bases. CDR3 coding DNA: TGTGCCAGCAATAAAATCTCGGTTTACGGGGAGCTGTTTTTT. Translated: CASNKISVYGELFF.

This clonotype was detected only once. This chain connects TRBV6-2 or TRBV6-3 to TRBJ2-7; TRBD2 agrees at 7 bases. V dropped 6 bases and J dropped 2; count of bases not matched to a gene: 7. Per germline, CDR1 MNHEY and CDR2 SVGEGT. The CDR3 length is 14 residues. The CDR3 reads CASRRGGPPYEQYF. The CDR3 coding sequence is TGTGCCAGCAGACGGGGAGGGCCGCCCTACGAGCAGTACTTC.

The chain couples TRBV10-2 to TRBJ2-1; 12 nucleotides agree with TRBD2. V lost 2 bases to trimming and J lost 7 bases; unmatched junction nucleotides: 9. The V gene's germline CDR1 is WSHSY and CDR2 SAAADI. This CDR3 has 17 amino acids. CDR3 region: CASSELPTSGGLNEQFF. The CDR3 coding sequence is TGCGCCAGCAGTGAGCTTCCCACTAGCGGGGGGCTTAATGAGCAGTTCTTC.

V usage is TRBV12-3 or TRBV12-4 and J usage is TRBJ2-5; no clear D. The CDR3 has 15 residues. V lost 8 bases, J lost 2 bases, and 18 bases lay in between. CDR3 nucleotide sequence: TGTGCCAGCTCCTGGAATCCTGGTACACAAGAGACCCAGTACTTC. Its translation: CASSWNPGTQETQYF.

The chain combines TRBV7-2 with TRBJ1-2; D gene ambiguous. The length of the CDR3 is 13 residues. Trimming pared 1 base from V and 8 bases from J, leaving 11 bases between. Germline values: CDR1 SGHTA, CDR2 FQGNSA. The CDR3 DNA reads TGTGCCAGCAGCTTAGTTACGGTGGGAGGCTACACCTTC. It specifies CASSLVTVGGYTF.

This chain joins TRBV18 and TRBJ1-1; D not resolved. The germline CDR1 and CDR2 sequences are KGHSH and LQKENI. CDR3 length equals 13 residues. Trimming took 2 bases from V and 7 from J, leaving 11 bases between them. The CDR3 DNA sequence: TGTGCCAGCTCACCAGTTAACGACGGTGAAGCTTTCTTT. Translating it yields CASSPVNDGEAFF.

V and J are TRBV7-6 and TRBJ2-3; no definite D call. Germline CDR1 reads SGHVS; CDR2 reads FNYEAQ. CDR3 length equals 18 residues. V lost 1 base and J 6 bases, leaving 23 bases between the germline ends. CDR3 sequence reads: CASSLDPPRTSYPDTQYF. The CDR3 region has the DNA TGTGCCAGCAGCTTAGATCCCCCAAGGACCAGCTACCCGGATACGCAGTATTTT. The full variable domain, rest sourced from reference TRBV7-6 and TRBJ2-3, is GAGVSQSPRYKVTKRGQDVALRCDPISGHVSLYWYRQALGQGPEFLTYFNYEAQQDKSGLPNDRFSAERPEGSISTLTIQRTEQRDSAMYRCASSLDPPRTSYPDTQYFGPGTRLTVL.

This clonotype has ten or more counts. This chain joins TRBV7-9 and TRBJ2-5; D is unclear. The CDR3 runs 16 residues. V was trimmed by 1 base and J by 2 bases, leaving 14 bases between them. Germline lookup yields CDR1 SEHNR and CDR2 FQNEAQ (reference sequence). In DNA, the CDR3 is TGTGCCAGCAGCTTAGGGATAGGCGGAGAACAAGAGACCCAGTACTTC. This codes for CASSLGIGGEQETQYF. Filled out from reference TRBV7-9 and TRBJ2-5, the complete variable domain reads DTGVSQNPRHKITKRGQNVTFRCDPISEHNRLYWYRQTLGQGPEFLTYFQNEAQLEKSRLLSDRFSAERPKGSFSTLEIQRTEQGDSAMYLCASSLGIGGEQETQYFGPGTRLLVL.

In its sample, this clonotype was seen a few times. The chain combines TRBV20-1 with TRBJ2-1; TRBD2 matches 8 bases. CDR3 length: 13 residues. Trimming at V came to 4 bases and at J to 1 base, leaving 0 bases not matched to a gene. Germline values: CDR1 DFQATT, CDR2 SNEGSKA (reference sequence). The DNA for the CDR3 is TGCAGTGCTAAGCGGGGGTCCTACAATGAGCAGTTCTTC. It codes for CSAKRGSYNEQFF.

This chain uses TRBV24-1 with TRBJ2-5; 9 positions agree with TRBD1. CDR3 size: 15 residues. The germline CDR1 and CDR2 sequences are KGHDR and SFDVKD. The ends lost 4 bases at V and 5 bases at J; junction bases unmatched: 7. CDR3 residues: CATSEGGTGKETQYF. The CDR3 nucleotides read TGTGCCACCAGTGAGGGGGGGACAGGGAAGGAGACCCAGTACTTC.

The chain joins TRBV20-1 to TRBJ2-3; D remains unclear. Trimming removed 6 bases from V and 4 bases from J, with 17 bases in between. The CDR3 is made up of 14 amino acids. Germline lookup yields CDR1 DFQATT and CDR2 SNEGSKA (reference sequence). The CDR3: CSAPHGLAADTQYF. As DNA, the CDR3 is TGCAGTGCACCCCATGGATTGGCAGCAGATACGCAGTATTTT.

The sample holds a few counts of this clonotype. The rearrangement uses TRBV5-5 and TRBJ1-5, with D possibly matching TRBD1 (5 bases). Germline CDR1 is SGHKS and CDR2 is YYEKEE (reference sequence). The CDR3 runs to 15 residues. V was pared by 10 bases and J by 0 bases, with 17 bases between. The CDR3 sequence is CASMIGGYSNQPQHF. The CDR3 DNA follows: TGTGCCTCAATGATCGGGGGGTATAGCAATCAGCCCCAGCATTTT.

This clonotype was seen only a few times. The chain links TRBV7-9 to TRBJ2-5, with 9 bases matching TRBD1. CDR3 length: 16 amino acids. Germline V gene sequence: CDR1 SEHNR, CDR2 FQNEAQ (reference sequence). V trimming: 3 bases; J trimming: 5 bases; junction bases outside the gene matches: 10. CDR3 residues: CASSFLGTGGQETQYF. The CDR3 region has the DNA TGTGCCAGCAGCTTTTTGGGCACAGGGGGCCAGGAGACCCAGTACTTC. The full variable domain, rest sourced from reference TRBV7-9 and TRBJ2-5, is DTGVSQNPRHKITKRGQNVTFRCDPISEHNRLYWYRQTLGQGPEFLTYFQNEAQLEKSRLLSDRFSAERPKGSFSTLEIQRTEQGDSAMYLCASSFLGTGGQETQYFGPGTRLLVL.

This clonotype was detected ten times or more. This rearrangement joins TRBV7-8 to TRBJ2-7, with TRBD2 matching over 13 bases. Germline CDR1 SGHVS, CDR2 FQNEAQ. The CDR3 loop spans 16 amino acids. V lost 5 bases to trimming and J lost 5 bases; unmatched junction nucleotides: 9. The CDR3 nucleotides read TGTGCCAGCAGCGCAAGCGGACTAGCGGGGGCAGACGAGCAGTACTTC. Amino acids: CASSASGLAGADEQYF.

This clonotype was counted only a few times. The chain employs TRBV5-1 and TRBJ2-6; D call uncertain. CDR1 SGHRS and CDR2 YFSETQ come from the germline V gene. Between the trimmed V and J ends, which lost 0 bases and 1 base, there was a span of 5 bases. The CDR3 sequence is 15 residues long. The CDR3 DNA is TGCGCCAGCAGCTTGGCCCCATCTGGGGCCAACGTCCTGACTTTC. Protein product: CASSLAPSGANVLTF.

This clonotype came up once. The chain combines TRBV4-3 with TRBJ1-2; 7 bases agree with TRBD1. The CDR3 is 16 residues long. Trimming cost V 4 bases and J 0 bases; bases outside gene matches: 8. CDR1 and CDR2 from the germline V gene are LGHNA and YSLEER. The CDR3 DNA follows: TGCGCCAGCAGCCCAGGCCGGGGGACAGCTAACTATGGCTACACCTTC. It yields the protein CASSPGRGTANYGYTF.

The V call is TRBV7-9, the J call TRBJ2-4; D is unclear. From germline, CDR1 is SEHNR and CDR2 FQNEAQ (reference sequence). The CDR3 is 15 amino acids. V lost 2 bases and J 1 base, leaving 9 bases between the germline ends. The CDR3 sequence: CASSLNSWAKNIQYF. CDR3 nucleotides: TGTGCCAGCAGCTTAAACTCGTGGGCCAAAAACATTCAGTACTTC. The full variable domain, its missing parts supplied by reference TRBV7-9 and TRBJ2-4, is DTGVSQNPRHKITKRGQNVTFRCDPISEHNRLYWYRQTLGQGPEFLTYFQNEAQLEKSRLLSDRFSAERPKGSFSTLEIQRTEQGDSAMYLCASSLNSWAKNIQYFGAGTRLSVL.

Only a few counts were recorded for this clonotype. The J gene is TRBJ2-3, the V gene TRBV29-1; possible D gene TRBD2, 7 bases. V lost 8 bases and J lost 8, with 26 bases in between. CDR3 length: 15 residues. Per the germline V gene, CDR1 is SQVTM and CDR2 is ANQGSEA. The CDR3 DNA reads as TGCAGCACCGGGGGGCCCTCGGAGGTCGCCGGTACGCAGTATTTT. Its translation is CSTGGPSEVAGTQYF.